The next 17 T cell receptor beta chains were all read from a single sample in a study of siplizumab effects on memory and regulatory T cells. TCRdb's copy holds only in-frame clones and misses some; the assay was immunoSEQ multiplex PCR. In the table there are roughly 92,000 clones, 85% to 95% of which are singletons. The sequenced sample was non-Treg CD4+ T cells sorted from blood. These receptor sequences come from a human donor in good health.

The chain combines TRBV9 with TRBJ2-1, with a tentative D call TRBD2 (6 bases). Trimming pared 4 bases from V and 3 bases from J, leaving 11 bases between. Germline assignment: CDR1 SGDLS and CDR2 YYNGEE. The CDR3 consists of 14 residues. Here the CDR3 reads CASSPRAGYNEQFF. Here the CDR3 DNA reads TGTGCCAGCAGCCCCCGAGCGGGCTACAATGAGCAGTTCTTC. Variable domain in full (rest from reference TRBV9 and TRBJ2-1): DSGVTQTPKHLITATGQRVTLRCSPRSGDLSVYWYQQSLDQGLQFLIQYYNGEERAKGNILERFSAQQFPDLHSELNLSSLELGDSALYFCASSPRAGYNEQFFGPGTRLTVL.

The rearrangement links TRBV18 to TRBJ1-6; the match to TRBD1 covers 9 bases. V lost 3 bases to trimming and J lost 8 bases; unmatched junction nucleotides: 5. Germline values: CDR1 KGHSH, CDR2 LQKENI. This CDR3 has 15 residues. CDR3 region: CASSPNRGPDSPLHF. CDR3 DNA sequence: TGTGCCAGCTCACCGAACAGGGGGCCGGATTCACCCCTCCACTTT.

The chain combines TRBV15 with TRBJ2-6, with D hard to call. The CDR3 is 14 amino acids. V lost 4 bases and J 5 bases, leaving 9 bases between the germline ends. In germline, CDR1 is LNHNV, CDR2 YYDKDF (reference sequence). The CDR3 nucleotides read TGTGCCACCAGCATTGGGGAACGGGCCAACGTCCTGACTTTC. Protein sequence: CATSIGERANVLTF.

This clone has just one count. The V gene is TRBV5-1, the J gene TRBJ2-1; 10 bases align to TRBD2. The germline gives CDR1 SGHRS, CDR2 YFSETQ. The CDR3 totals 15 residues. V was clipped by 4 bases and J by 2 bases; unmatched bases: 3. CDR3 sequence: CASSRSGRAYNEQFF. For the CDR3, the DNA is TGCGCCAGCAGCAGAAGCGGGAGGGCCTACAATGAGCAGTTCTTC.

The CDR3 DNA sequence: TGTGCCAGCAGCTTGACTAGCGTCGGCACAGATACGCAGTATTTT. Its translation: CASSLTSVGTDTQYF. This rearrangement joins TRBV5-4 to TRBJ2-3; 7 nucleotides match TRBD2. The CDR3 covers 15 residues. The trim removed 1 base at V and 1 base at J, leaving 3 bases unmatched. Germline V gene data show CDR1 as SGHNT and CDR2 as YYREEE (reference sequence).

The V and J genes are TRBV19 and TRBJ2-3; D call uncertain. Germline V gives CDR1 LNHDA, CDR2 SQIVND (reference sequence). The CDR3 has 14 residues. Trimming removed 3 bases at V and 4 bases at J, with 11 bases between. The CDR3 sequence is CASSMVQRSDTQYF. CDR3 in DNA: TGTGCCAGTAGTATGGTACAGAGATCAGATACGCAGTATTTT. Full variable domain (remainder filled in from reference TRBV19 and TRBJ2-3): DGGITQSPKYLFRKEGQNVTLSCEQNLNHDAMYWYRQDPGQGLRLIYYSQIVNDFQKGDIAEGYSVSREKKESFPLTVTSAQKNPTAFYLCASSMVQRSDTQYFGPGTRLTVL.

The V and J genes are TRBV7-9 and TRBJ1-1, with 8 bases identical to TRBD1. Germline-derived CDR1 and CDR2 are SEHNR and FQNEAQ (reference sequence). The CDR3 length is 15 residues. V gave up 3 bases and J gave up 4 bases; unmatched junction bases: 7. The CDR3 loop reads CASSLSGQGGTEAFF. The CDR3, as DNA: TGTGCCAGCAGCTTGTCAGGACAGGGTGGCACTGAAGCTTTCTTT.

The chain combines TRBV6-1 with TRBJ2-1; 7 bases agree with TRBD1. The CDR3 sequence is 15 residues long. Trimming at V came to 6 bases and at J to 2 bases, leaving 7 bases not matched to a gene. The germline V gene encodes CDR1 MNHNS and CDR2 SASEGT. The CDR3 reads CASRTTGSPYNEQFF. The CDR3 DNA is TGTGCCAGCAGGACGACAGGGAGTCCCTACAATGAGCAGTTCTTC.

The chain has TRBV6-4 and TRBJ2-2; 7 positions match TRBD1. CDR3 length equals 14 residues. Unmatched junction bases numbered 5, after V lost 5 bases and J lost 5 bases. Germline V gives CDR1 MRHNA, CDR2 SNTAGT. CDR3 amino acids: CASSKQTGTGELFF. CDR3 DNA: TGTGCCAGCAGTAAACAGACAGGGACCGGGGAGCTGTTTTTT.

In DNA, the CDR3 is TGTGCCAGCAGCCCTTCGACTAGCGGGAGTTATAATGAGCAGTTCTTC. Encoded protein: CASSPSTSGSYNEQFF. V and J are TRBV7-3 and TRBJ2-1, with TRBD2 matching over 12 bases. The CDR3 totals 16 residues. V was clipped by 5 bases and J by 7 bases; unmatched bases: 9. Germline CDR1 reads SGHTA; CDR2 reads FQGTGA.

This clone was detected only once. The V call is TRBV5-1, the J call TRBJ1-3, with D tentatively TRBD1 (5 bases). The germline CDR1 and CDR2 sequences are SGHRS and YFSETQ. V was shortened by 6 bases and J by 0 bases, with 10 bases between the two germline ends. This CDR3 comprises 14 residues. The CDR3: CASISGSSGNTIYF. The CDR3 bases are TGCGCCAGCATTTCAGGGAGCTCTGGAAACACCATATATTTT.

The chain's CDR3 is CASSLMGTGAQETQYF. The CDR3 DNA reads as TGTGCCAGCAGCTTAATGGGGACAGGGGCCCAAGAGACCCAGTACTTC. This sequence joins TRBV7-3 and TRBJ2-5, with 10 bases that match TRBD1. The CDR3 sequence is 16 residues long. Germline V CDR1 and CDR2: SGHTA, FQGTGA. The J segment lost 1 base and the V segment lost 1 base, leaving 3 bases of the junction unmatched.

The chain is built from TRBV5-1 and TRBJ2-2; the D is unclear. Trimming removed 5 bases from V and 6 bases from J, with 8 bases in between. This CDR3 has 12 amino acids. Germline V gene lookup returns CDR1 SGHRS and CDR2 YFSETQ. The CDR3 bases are TGCGCCAGCAGACTTAGCCCCGGGGAGCTGTTTTTT. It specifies CASRLSPGELFF.

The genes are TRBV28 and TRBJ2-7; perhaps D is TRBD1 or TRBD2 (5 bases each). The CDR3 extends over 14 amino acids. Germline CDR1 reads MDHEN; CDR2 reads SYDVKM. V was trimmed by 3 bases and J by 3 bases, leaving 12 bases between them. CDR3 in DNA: TGTGCCAGCAGTTTCGGGGACGGGCACTACGAGCAGTACTTC. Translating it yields CASSFGDGHYEQYF.

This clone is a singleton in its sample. The CDR3 sequence: CASSRGRTLDYGYTF. CDR3 sequence (DNA): TGTGCCAGTAGCAGGGGAAGGACGCTAGACTATGGCTACACCTTC. J is TRBJ1-2 and V is TRBV19, with a tentative D call TRBD1 (6 bases). The V end lost 6 bases, the J end lost 3 bases, and 17 bases lay between the germline ends. The CDR3 is 15 residues long. From germline, CDR1 is LNHDA and CDR2 SQIVND (reference sequence).

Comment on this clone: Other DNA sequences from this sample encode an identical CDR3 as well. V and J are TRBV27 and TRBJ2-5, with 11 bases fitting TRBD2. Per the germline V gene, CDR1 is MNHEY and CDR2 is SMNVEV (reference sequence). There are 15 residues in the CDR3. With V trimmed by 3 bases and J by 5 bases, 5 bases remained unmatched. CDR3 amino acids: CASSFSGRAGETQYF. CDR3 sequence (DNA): TGTGCCAGCAGTTTTAGCGGGAGGGCAGGGGAGACCCAGTACTTC.

CDR3 sequence (DNA): TGCGCCAGCAGGAGGGCCCGGAACACTGAAGCTTTCTTT. This translates into CASRRARNTEAFF. This chain uses TRBV10-1 with TRBJ1-1; no reliable D call. The CDR3 runs 13 residues. Trimming took 6 bases from V and 1 from J, leaving 9 bases between them. Germline assignment: CDR1 WNHNN and CDR2 SYGVQD (reference sequence).